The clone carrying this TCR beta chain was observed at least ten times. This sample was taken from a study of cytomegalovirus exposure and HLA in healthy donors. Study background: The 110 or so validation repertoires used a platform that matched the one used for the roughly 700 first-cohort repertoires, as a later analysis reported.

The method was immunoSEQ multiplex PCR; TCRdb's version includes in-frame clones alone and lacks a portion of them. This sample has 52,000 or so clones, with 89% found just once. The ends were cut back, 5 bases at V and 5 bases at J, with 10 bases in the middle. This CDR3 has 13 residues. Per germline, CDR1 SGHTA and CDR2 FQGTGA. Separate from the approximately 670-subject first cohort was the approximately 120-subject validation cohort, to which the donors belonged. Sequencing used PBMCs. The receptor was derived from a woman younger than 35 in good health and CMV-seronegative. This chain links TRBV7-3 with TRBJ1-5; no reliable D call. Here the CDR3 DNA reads TGTGCCAGCAGCCGAGATATAGATCAGCCCCAGCATTTT. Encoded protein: CASSRDIDQPQHF.